These T cell receptor beta chains were read from a single sample in a study of T-cell memory formation after mild COVID-19. MiXCR, run by TCRdb on the 5' RACE reads, gives a single entry per CDR3 protein. The sample yields about 360,000 distinct CDR3 sequences, around 15% seen once. The specimen sequenced was PBMCs or a T cell subset sorted from them (not recorded which). The receptors here all came from a man aged 18-30 years who had mild COVID-19 (a few samples of this study predate the infection). Cell type and time point are not known. The CDR3 runs from the conserved cysteine through the conserved F or W. Fields, in order: V gene, J gene, clone size, D gene, CDR3 protein, CDR3 DNA. The D gene is left open where the match is weak. The listing skips clone size in some rows; elsewhere it reads once, few, many or a size class.

v_gene: TRBV24-1
j_gene: TRBJ2-1
abundance: NA
d_gene: TRBD2
CDR3aa: CATSDLAGGTNEQFF
CDR3nt: TGTGCCACCAGTGATCTAGCGGGGGGGACCAATGAGCAGTTCTTC

v_gene: TRBV7-9
j_gene: TRBJ2-3
abundance: many
d_gene: NA
CDR3aa: CASTLEGSTDTQYF
CDR3nt: TGTGCCAGCACCCTCGAGGGCTCCACAGATACGCAGTATTTT

v_gene: TRBV5-4
j_gene: TRBJ2-5
abundance: NA
d_gene: NA
CDR3aa: CASSADSGTLETQYF
CDR3nt: TGTGCCAGCAGCGCGGACTCTGGAACCTTGGAGACCCAGTACTTC

v_gene: TRBV4-3
j_gene: TRBJ2-1
abundance: many
d_gene: TRBD2
CDR3aa: CASSTLAGAYSSYNEQFF
CDR3nt: TGCGCCAGCAGTACTCTAGCGGGGGCATACTCATCCTACAATGAGCAGTTCTTC

v_gene: TRBV11-2
j_gene: TRBJ2-5
abundance: few
d_gene: NA
CDR3aa: CASSPPFRGVQETQYF
CDR3nt: TGTGCCAGCAGCCCCCCCTTCCGCGGGGTCCAAGAGACCCAGTACTTC

v_gene: TRBV4-2
j_gene: TRBJ1-1
abundance: NA
d_gene: NA
CDR3aa: CASSRREGGTEAFF
CDR3nt: TGTGCCAGCAGCCGGAGGGAAGGGGGTACTGAAGCTTTCTTT

v_gene: TRBV27
j_gene: TRBJ2-7
abundance: NA
d_gene: NA
CDR3aa: CASSLTALAYEQYF
CDR3nt: TGTGCCAGCAGTCTAACGGCCCTCGCCTACGAGCAGTACTTC

v_gene: TRBV19
j_gene: TRBJ2-5
abundance: NA
d_gene: TRBD1
CDR3aa: CASSTLDRGETQYF
CDR3nt: TGTGCCAGTAGTACCTTGGACAGGGGTGAGACCCAGTACTTC

v_gene: TRBV5-4
j_gene: TRBJ2-1
abundance: NA
d_gene: NA
CDR3aa: CASSLGDGGPEQFF
CDR3nt: TGTGCCAGCAGCTTGGGGGACGGGGGTCCCGAGCAGTTCTTC

v_gene: TRBV7-6
j_gene: TRBJ1-1
abundance: NA
d_gene: NA
CDR3aa: CASSFRTGDTEAFF
CDR3nt: TGTGCCAGCAGCTTTAGGACGGGAGACACTGAAGCTTTCTTT

v_gene: TRBV4-3
j_gene: TRBJ1-1
abundance: few
d_gene: NA
CDR3aa: CASSQVLHSEAFF
CDR3nt: TGCGCCAGCAGCCAAGTCCTTCACTCTGAAGCTTTCTTT

v_gene: TRBV9
j_gene: TRBJ1-4
abundance: few
d_gene: NA
CDR3aa: CASSVAGDGNEKLFF
CDR3nt: TGTGCCAGCAGCGTAGCCGGGGACGGGAATGAAAAACTGTTTTTT

v_gene: TRBV6-5
j_gene: TRBJ1-6
abundance: few
d_gene: NA
CDR3aa: CASSYPAGPLHF
CDR3nt: TGTGCCAGCAGTTACCCAGCGGGGCCCCTCCACTTT

v_gene: TRBV18
j_gene: TRBJ2-4
abundance: NA
d_gene: TRBD2
CDR3aa: CASSPTPTSGPLAKNIQYF
CDR3nt: TGTGCCAGCTCACCGACTCCGACTAGCGGGCCCCTAGCCAAAAACATTCAGTACTTC

v_gene: TRBV7-2
j_gene: TRBJ2-7
abundance: NA
d_gene: TRBD2
CDR3aa: CASSFLAGENYEQYF
CDR3nt: TGTGCCAGCAGCTTTTTAGCGGGGGAGAATTACGAGCAGTACTTC

v_gene: TRBV10-3
j_gene: TRBJ2-1
abundance: NA
d_gene: TRBD1
CDR3aa: CAISLGQGIDEQFF
CDR3nt: TGTGCCATCAGTTTGGGACAGGGTATCGATGAGCAGTTCTTC

v_gene: TRBV7-9
j_gene: TRBJ2-3
abundance: NA
d_gene: NA
CDR3aa: CASSLSRAPSTDTQYF
CDR3nt: TGTGCCAGCAGCTTAAGCAGGGCCCCTAGCACAGATACGCAGTATTTT

v_gene: TRBV4-3
j_gene: TRBJ1-5
abundance: many
d_gene: NA
CDR3aa: CASSSTEDQPQHF
CDR3nt: TGCGCCAGCAGCTCAACCGAAGATCAGCCCCAGCATTTT

v_gene: TRBV6-5
j_gene: TRBJ1-2
abundance: NA
d_gene: NA
CDR3aa: CASSYSELLGYTF
CDR3nt: TGTGCCAGCAGTTACTCGGAGTTACTTGGCTACACCTTC

v_gene: TRBV5-1
j_gene: TRBJ1-4
abundance: few
d_gene: NA
CDR3aa: CASSSTGINEKLFF
CDR3nt: TGCGCCAGCAGCTCGACAGGCATCAATGAAAAACTGTTTTTT

v_gene: TRBV7-8
j_gene: TRBJ1-5
abundance: few
d_gene: NA
CDR3aa: CASSLGTVGGWGDQPQHF
CDR3nt: TGTGCCAGCAGCTTAGGGACAGTCGGAGGGTGGGGTGATCAGCCCCAGCATTTT

v_gene: TRBV7-2
j_gene: TRBJ2-3
abundance: few
d_gene: TRBD2
CDR3aa: CASSSRGGVADTQYF
CDR3nt: TGTGCCAGCAGCTCTCGCGGGGGGGTGGCAGATACGCAGTATTTT